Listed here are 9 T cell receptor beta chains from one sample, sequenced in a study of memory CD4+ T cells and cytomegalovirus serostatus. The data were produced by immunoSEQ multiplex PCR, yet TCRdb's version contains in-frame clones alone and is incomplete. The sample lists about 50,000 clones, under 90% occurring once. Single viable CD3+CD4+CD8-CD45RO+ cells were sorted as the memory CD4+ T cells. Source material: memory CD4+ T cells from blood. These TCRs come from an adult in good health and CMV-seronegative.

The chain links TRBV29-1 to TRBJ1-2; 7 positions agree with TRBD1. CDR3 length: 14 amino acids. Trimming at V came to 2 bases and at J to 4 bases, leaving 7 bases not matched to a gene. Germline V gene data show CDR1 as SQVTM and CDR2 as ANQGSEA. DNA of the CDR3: TGCAGCGTTGAATTGCCGGGACAGACCTATGGCTACACCTTC. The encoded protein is CSVELPGQTYGYTF.

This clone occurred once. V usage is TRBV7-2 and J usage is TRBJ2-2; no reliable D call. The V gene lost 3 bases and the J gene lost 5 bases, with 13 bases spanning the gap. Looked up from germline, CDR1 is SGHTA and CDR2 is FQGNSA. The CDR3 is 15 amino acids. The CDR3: CASSFEMGRTGELFF. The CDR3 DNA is TGTGCCAGCAGCTTTGAAATGGGAAGGACCGGGGAGCTGTTTTTT.

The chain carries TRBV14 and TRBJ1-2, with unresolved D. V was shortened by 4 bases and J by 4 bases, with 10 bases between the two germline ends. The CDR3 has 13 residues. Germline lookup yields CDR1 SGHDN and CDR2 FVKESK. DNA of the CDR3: TGTGCCAGCAGCCCAGTTGCGGGCTATGGCTACACCTTC. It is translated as CASSPVAGYGYTF. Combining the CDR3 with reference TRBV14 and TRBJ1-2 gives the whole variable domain EAGVTQFPSHSVIEKGQTVTLRCDPISGHDNLYWYRRVMGKEIKFLLHFVKESKQDESGMPNNRFLAERTGGTYSTLKVQPAELEDSGVYFCASSPVAGYGYTFGSGTRLTVV.

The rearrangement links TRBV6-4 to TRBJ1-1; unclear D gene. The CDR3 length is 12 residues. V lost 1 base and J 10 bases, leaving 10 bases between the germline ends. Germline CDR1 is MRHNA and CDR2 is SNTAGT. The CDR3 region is CASSDLGGRAFF. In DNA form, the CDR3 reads TGTGCCAGCAGTGACTTGGGCGGTAGAGCTTTCTTT.

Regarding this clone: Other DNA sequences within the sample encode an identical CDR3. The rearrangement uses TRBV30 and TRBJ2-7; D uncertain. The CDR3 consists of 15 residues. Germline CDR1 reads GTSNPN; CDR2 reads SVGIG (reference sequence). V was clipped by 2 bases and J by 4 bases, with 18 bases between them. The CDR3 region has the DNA TGTGCCTGGAGTCTAGGTCAGCTTGTTGGTTACGAGCAGTACTTC. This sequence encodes CAWSLGQLVGYEQYF.

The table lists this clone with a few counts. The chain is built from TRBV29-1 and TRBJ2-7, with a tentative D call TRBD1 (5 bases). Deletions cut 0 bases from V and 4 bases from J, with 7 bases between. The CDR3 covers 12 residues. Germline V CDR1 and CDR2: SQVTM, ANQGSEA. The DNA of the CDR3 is TGCAGCGTTGAAGAAGCAGGGTACGAGCAGTACTTC. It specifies CSVEEAGYEQYF.

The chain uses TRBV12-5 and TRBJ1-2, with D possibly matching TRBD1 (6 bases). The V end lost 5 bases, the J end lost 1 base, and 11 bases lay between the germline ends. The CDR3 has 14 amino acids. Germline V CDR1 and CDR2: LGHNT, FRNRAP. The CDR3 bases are TGTGCTAGTGGTCTGGAGGGGGGTAACTATGGCTACACCTTC. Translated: CASGLEGGNYGYTF.

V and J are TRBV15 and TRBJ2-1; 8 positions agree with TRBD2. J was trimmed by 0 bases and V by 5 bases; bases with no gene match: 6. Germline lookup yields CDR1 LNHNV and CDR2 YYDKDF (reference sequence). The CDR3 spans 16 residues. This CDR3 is CATSPGGSSSYNEQFF. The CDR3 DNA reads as TGTGCCACCAGCCCGGGGGGGTCTAGCTCCTACAATGAGCAGTTCTTC.

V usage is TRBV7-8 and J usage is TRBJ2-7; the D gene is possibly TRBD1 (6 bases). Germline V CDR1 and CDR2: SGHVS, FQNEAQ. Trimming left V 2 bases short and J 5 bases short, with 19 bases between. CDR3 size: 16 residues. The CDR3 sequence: CASSLIGGRGWDEQYF. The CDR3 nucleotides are TGTGCCAGCAGCTTAATTGGGGGCAGGGGTTGGGACGAGCAGTACTTC. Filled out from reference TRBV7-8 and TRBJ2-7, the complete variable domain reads GAGVSQSPRYKVAKRGQDVALRCDPISGHVSLFWYQQALGQGPEFLTYFQNEAQLDKSGLPSDRFFAERPEGSVSTLKIQRTQQEDSAVYLCASSLIGGRGWDEQYFGPGTRLTVT.